A selection of T cell receptor beta chains follows, all from one sample in a study of T cell responses to AZD1222 COVID-19 vaccine. Profiling relied on immunoSEQ multiplex PCR, and the TCRdb table lists in-frame clones only, not all of them. The sample lists some 120,000 clones; 70% to 90% were seen once. The sequenced sample was peripheral blood, obtained on day 0 of AZD1222 vaccination. These receptors all come from an adult in good health. Each CDR3 is given with its conserved first and last residue. A D gene is named only where the DNA matches it firmly. Expanded clones get a size class; other rows say once, few or many, or leave the size out.

D | J | length | V | size | CDR3 | DNA
TRBD2 | TRBJ2-1 | 16 | TRBV5-5 | - | CASSLATSGLYNEQFF | TGTGCCAGCAGCTTGGCCACTAGCGGGCTTTACAATGAGCAGTTCTTC
- | TRBJ2-7 | 13 | TRBV7-2 | - | CASSFIGEGEQYF | TGTGCCAGCAGCTTCATCGGGGAAGGCGAGCAGTACTTC
- | TRBJ2-7 | 12 | TRBV3-1/TRBV3-2 | - | CASSLGEGTEDF | TGTGCCAGCAGCCTCGGGGAGGGGACAGAGGACTTC
- | TRBJ1-1 | 13 | TRBV5-1 | - | CASGRGRDTEAFF | TGCGCCAGCGGGCGGGGAAGGGACACTGAAGCTTTCTTT
- | TRBJ1-2 | 12 | TRBV12-3/TRBV12-4 | - | CASRGRYHGYTF | TGTGCCAGCAGGGGACGGTACCATGGCTACACCTTC
- | TRBJ1-2 | 15 | TRBV5-1 | - | CASSLGAAPFYGYTF | TGCGCCAGCAGCCTTGGGGCAGCCCCCTTCTATGGCTACACCTTC
- | TRBJ2-7 | 15 | TRBV15 | - | CATSRDPGDTYEQYF | TGTGCCACCAGCAGAGACCCCGGGGACACCTACGAGCAGTACTTC
- | TRBJ1-4 | 14 | TRBV19 | few | CASSIRLDTGKLFF | TGTGCCAGTAGTATCCGCCTTGACACAGGAAAACTGTTTTTT
TRBD1 | TRBJ1-1 | 15 | TRBV7-6 | - | CASSLEGTGRAEAFF | TGTGCCAGCAGCTTAGAAGGGACAGGTCGTGCCGAAGCTTTCTTT
- | TRBJ2-5 | 13 | TRBV3-1/TRBV3-2 | - | CASSQDSQETQYF | TGTGCCAGCAGCCAGGACAGCCAAGAGACCCAGTACTTC
TRBD2 | TRBJ2-3 | 16 | TRBV7-2 | - | CASSPQAGGSTDTQYF | TGTGCCAGCAGCCCACAAGCGGGGGGGAGCACAGATACGCAGTATTTT
TRBD2 | TRBJ2-5 | 13 | TRBV6-5 | - | CASTLSGEETQYF | TGTGCCAGCACCCTGAGCGGGGAAGAGACCCAGTACTTC
TRBD1 | TRBJ1-5 | 15 | TRBV24-1 | once | CATSDSGQGVGPQHF | TGTGCCACCAGTGATTCTGGACAGGGGGTAGGGCCCCAGCATTTT
- | TRBJ1-2 | 12 | TRBV12-3/TRBV12-4 | - | CASSPGIYGYTF | TGTGCCAGCAGTCCAGGGATCTATGGCTACACCTTC
- | TRBJ2-7 | 12 | TRBV30 | once | CAWSVGGYEQYF | TGTGCCTGGAGTGTCGGGGGATACGAGCAGTACTTC
- | TRBJ2-7 | 13 | TRBV10-1 | - | CASSGTVTYEQYF | TGCGCCAGCAGTGGGACGGTGACCTACGAGCAGTACTTC
- | TRBJ2-6 | 16 | TRBV9 | - | CASSAQRISGANVLTF | TGTGCCAGCAGCGCCCAGAGAATTTCTGGGGCCAACGTCCTGACTTTC
- | TRBJ1-1 | 13 | TRBV18 | - | CASSPSGKGEAFF | TGTGCCAGCTCACCCTCAGGGAAAGGTGAAGCTTTCTTT
- | TRBJ1-2 | 16 | TRBV4-3 | - | CASSQDPNYSLYGYTF | TGCGCCAGCAGCCAAGATCCCAACTACAGCCTCTATGGCTACACCTTC
- | TRBJ2-1 | 15 | TRBV11-1 | - | CASSYLDASRREQFF | TGTGCCAGCAGCTACCTTGACGCCAGCCGGAGAGAGCAGTTCTTC
- | TRBJ1-3 | 16 | TRBV9 | once | CASSLLSTGSGNTIYF | TGTGCCAGCAGCCTTCTTTCCACAGGATCTGGAAACACCATATATTTT
- | TRBJ2-1 | 14 | TRBV5-4 | - | CASSSAIPGDEQFF | TGTGCCAGCAGCTCGGCCATCCCTGGCGATGAGCAGTTCTTC
- | TRBJ2-1 | 13 | TRBV7-9 | - | CASSLRAFNEQFF | TGTGCCAGCAGCTTAAGAGCTTTCAATGAGCAGTTCTTC